This TCR beta chain was recovered during a study of control samples from healthy donors and cancer patients. Data came from immunoSEQ multiplex PCR; TCRdb stores just in-frame clones and leaves some out. The sample carries some 94,000 clones, roughly nine tenths recorded once. V shed 3 bases, J shed 4 bases, and the junction held 10 bases outside the gene matches. Germline lookup yields CDR1 ENHRY and CDR2 SYGVKD. The CDR3 has 17 residues. The chain joins TRBV10-3 to TRBJ2-3, with 10 bases fitting TRBD2. The TCR originated in a woman aged 45-60 years with colorectal cancer. The sample consisted of PBMCs. The CDR3: CAISDLVSGGSADTQYF. The CDR3 region has the DNA TGTGCCATCAGTGACTTGGTTAGCGGGGGGTCGGCAGATACGCAGTATTTT.